This entry lists 31 T cell receptor beta chains sequenced from one sample in a study of regulatory T cells in long-lasting Graves disease. Arm-PCR of CDR3 regions and iRepertoire HTBI primers were used to build TCR beta libraries. TCRdb re-called the multiplex PCR reads through MiXCR, storing one row per CDR3 protein. The table lists about 560,000 distinct CDR3 sequences, 16% of them singletons, with about 12% in the top ten. Specified time point: newly diagnosed GD, antithyroid drugs for less than 3 months. Construction of the TCR library relied on RNA isolated from PBMCs. A further study also used this sample, focusing on T cells in Graves' hyperthyroidism and ophthalmopathy.

Sequenced here: peripheral blood mononuclear cells (PBMCs), sampled at new diagnosis, from a patient treated with antithyroid drugs. The source is a man aged 18 to 30 with Graves disease.

This clonotype has at least ten counts. This chain uses TRBV30 with TRBJ2-7; D unclear. This CDR3 contains 14 residues. Per the germline V gene, CDR1 is GTSNPN and CDR2 is SVGIG (reference sequence). V was cut by 4 bases and J by 0 bases, with 13 bases left in between. CDR3 protein: CAWTPTGFSYEQYF. DNA for the CDR3: TGTGCCTGGACCCCTACGGGTTTCTCCTACGAGCAGTACTTC.

V is TRBV2 and J is TRBJ2-5; 10 bases match TRBD2. This CDR3 region has 14 residues. V lost 7 bases to trimming and J lost 2 bases; unmatched junction nucleotides: 4. Per germline, CDR1 SNHLY and CDR2 FYNNEI. This CDR3 reads CASKWTSGQETQYF. The CDR3, as DNA: TGTGCCAGCAAGTGGACTAGCGGTCAAGAGACCCAGTACTTC.

This clonotype was seen many times. The chain joins TRBV11-2 to TRBJ2-7; 11 bases fit TRBD2. Trimming cost V 3 bases and J 1 base; bases outside gene matches: 5. The length of the CDR3 is 16 residues. CDR1 and CDR2 from the germline V gene are SGHAT and FQNNGV. Here the CDR3 reads CASSFTSGSFSYEQYF. CDR3 DNA sequence: TGTGCCAGCAGCTTTACTAGCGGGAGTTTTTCCTACGAGCAGTACTTC. The full variable domain, in which reference TRBV11-2 and TRBJ2-7 provide the parts outside the CDR3, is EAGVAQSPRYKIIEKRQSVAFWCNPISGHATLYWYQQILGQGPKLLIQFQNNGVVDDSQLPKDRFSAERLKGVDSTLKIQPAKLEDSAVYLCASSFTSGSFSYEQYFGPGTRLTVT.

This clonotype was seen ten or more times. The V gene is TRBV19, the J gene TRBJ2-1; TRBD2 might be the D (6 bases). Germline CDR1 and CDR2: LNHDA and SQIVND (reference sequence). This CDR3 spans 14 amino acids. The V and J ends lost 3 bases and 6 bases respectively, with 12 bases between them. In nucleotides, the CDR3 is TGTGCCAGTAGTATTCCCGGGAGTACCAATGAGCAGTTCTTC. Translation: CASSIPGSTNEQFF.

Many counts were recorded for this clonotype. This rearrangement joins TRBV6-5 to TRBJ1-6, with D uncertain. This CDR3 is built from 14 residues. Germline loops: CDR1 MNHEY, CDR2 SVGAGI. Trimming shortened V by 2 bases and J by 6 bases, and 8 bases separated the two germline ends. CDR3 DNA: TGTGCCAGCAGTTACAGCGAGGGTAATTCACCCCTCCACTTT. Its protein is CASSYSEGNSPLHF.

This clonotype was found a few times. At one boundary the junction diverges from the germline segment, which might be a read error. This chain uses TRBV7-9 with TRBJ2-3, with D unresolved. Per germline, CDR1 SEHNR and CDR2 FQNEAQ (reference sequence). The CDR3 spans 14 residues. The CDR3 loop is CASSPLPTTDAQYF. CDR3 DNA: TGTGCCAGCAGCCCCCTTCCCACCACAGATGCGCAGTATTTT.

The table lists this clonotype with a few counts. Likely a read error: the CDR3 ends without its conserved phenylalanine or tryptophan. V usage is TRBV3-1 and J usage is TRBJ2-3; D remains unclear. The CDR3 runs 11 residues. Trimming stripped 6 bases from V and 6 bases from J, with 7 bases between. Germline loops: CDR1 LGHDT, CDR2 YNNKEL (reference sequence). The CDR3 loop reads CASRTTDTQYS. CDR3 DNA sequence: TGTGCCAGCAGGACCACGGATACGCAGTATTCT.

The chain carries TRBV9 and TRBJ2-1, with 8 nucleotides matching TRBD1. With V trimmed by 0 bases and J by 6 bases, 14 bases remained unmatched. The CDR3 totals 18 residues. Per the germline V gene, CDR1 is SGDLS and CDR2 is YYNGEE. The CDR3 loop is CASSVESRGLPIGNEQFF. The CDR3 bases are TGTGCCAGCAGCGTAGAATCCAGGGGGCTCCCCATTGGCAATGAGCAGTTCTTC.

This clonotype came up many times. The chain couples TRBV30 to TRBJ2-2; 10 positions match TRBD2. This CDR3 is 15 amino acids long. V gave up 3 bases and J gave up 4 bases; unmatched junction bases: 5. Per germline, CDR1 GTSNPN and CDR2 SVGIG (reference sequence). CDR3 residues: CAWRRTSGITGELFF. The CDR3 DNA reads as TGTGCCTGGAGGCGGACTAGCGGAATCACCGGGGAGCTGTTTTTT.

The genes are TRBV7-9 and TRBJ2-2, with D unclear. Germline V gives CDR1 SEHNR, CDR2 FQNEAQ (reference sequence). The CDR3 extends over 14 amino acids. Between the trimmed V and J ends, which lost 5 bases and 7 bases, there was a span of 14 bases. The chain's CDR3 is CASSPPGSGGELFF. The CDR3 region has the DNA TGTGCCAGCAGCCCCCCCGGGTCAGGCGGGGAGCTGTTTTTT.

This clonotype was found many times. The V and J genes are TRBV4-2 and TRBJ2-3; the match to TRBD2 covers 8 bases. This CDR3 has 17 amino acids. J gave up 5 bases and V 0 bases, and 10 bases lay outside the gene matches. Germline loops: CDR1 LGHNA, CDR2 YNFKEQ. CDR3 amino acids: CASSQDIAGSLVDTQYF. The DNA of the CDR3 is TGTGCCAGCAGCCAAGACATAGCGGGAAGCCTGGTAGATACGCAGTATTTT.

There are a few counts of this clonotype. The V and J genes are TRBV10-3 and TRBJ1-2; D not resolved. The CDR3 is 14 residues long. Germline lookup yields CDR1 ENHRY and CDR2 SYGVKD. V lost 10 bases to trimming and J lost 9 bases, with 24 bases between them. The CDR3 DNA reads TGTGCCACATACGCGGCAGACGGCCGGGGTAGCTACACCTTC. It codes for CATYAADGRGSYTF.

In its sample, this clonotype was seen many times. The rearrangement links TRBV3-1 to TRBJ1-1; D unclear. CDR3 size: 11 residues. Trimming removed 8 bases from V and 4 bases from J, with 8 bases in between. The V gene's germline CDR1 is LGHDT and CDR2 YNNKEL (reference sequence). The CDR3 coding sequence is TGTGCCAGCGGCGGGGTCACTGAAGCTTTCTTT. Translated, it gives CASGGVTEAFF.

Only a few counts were recorded for this clonotype. V usage is TRBV3-1 and J usage is TRBJ2-5; 7 bases are shared with TRBD1. V was pared by 5 bases and J by 5 bases, with 8 bases of the junction left unmatched. The CDR3 sequence is 14 residues long. The V gene's germline CDR1 is LGHDT and CDR2 YNNKEL (reference sequence). CDR3 sequence (DNA): TGTGCCAGCAGCGTAGGTAGGGGGCAGGAGACCCAGTACTTC. Translating gives CASSVGRGQETQYF.

This clonotype came up many times. V is TRBV25-1 and J is TRBJ2-3, with D unresolved. Germline CDR1 MGHDK, CDR2 SYGVNS. The CDR3 is 13 amino acids. The germline V and J ends were trimmed by 1 base and 6 bases, with 8 bases remaining between them. DNA of the CDR3: TGTGCCAGCAGTGAATCGGAAACGGATACGCAGTATTTT. Residues: CASSESETDTQYF.

The sample holds many counts of this clonotype. The gene calls are TRBV29-1 and TRBJ2-3, with a weak D call TRBD2 (6 bases). This CDR3 comprises 15 residues. Between the trimmed V and J ends, which lost 2 bases and 0 bases, there was a span of 12 bases. The germline V gene has CDR1 SQVTM and CDR2 ANQGSEA. For the CDR3, the DNA is TGCAGCGTTGAAAAGGCTAGCGCCAGCACAGATACGCAGTATTTT. Protein: CSVEKASASTDTQYF.

This clonotype was observed a handful of times. The V and J genes are TRBV4-1 and TRBJ2-1; either TRBD1 or TRBD2 may fit D (7 bases each). Trimming stripped 2 bases from V and 4 bases from J, with 15 bases between. This CDR3 is built from 16 residues. Germline values: CDR1 MGHRA, CDR2 YSYEKL. The CDR3 DNA is TGCGCCAGCAGCCAAAGGGGGCTAGCGGATTACAATGAGCAGTTCTTC. Amino acids: CASSQRGLADYNEQFF.

This clonotype has just a few counts. This chain uses TRBV24-1 with TRBJ1-5; D may be TRBD1 (5 bases). Deletions cut 9 bases from V and 0 bases from J, with 8 bases between. The V gene's germline CDR1 is KGHDR and CDR2 SFDVKD. The CDR3 is 13 residues long. The CDR3 region has the DNA TGTGCCACCCAGGGATATAGCAATCAGCCCCAGCATTTT. This translates into CATQGYSNQPQHF.

This clonotype has a count of ten or more. V gene TRBV9 combines with J gene TRBJ1-5, with D hard to call. Germline CDR1 and CDR2: SGDLS and YYNGEE. Trimming took off 4 bases at V and 6 bases at J, with 11 bases between the two ends. The CDR3 has 13 residues. The CDR3 here is CASSSGSRQPQHF. The CDR3 DNA follows: TGTGCCAGCAGCTCCGGGTCACGTCAGCCCCAGCATTTT.

Only a few counts were recorded for this clonotype. The genes are TRBV9 and TRBJ2-1, with TRBD1 identical over 7 bases. This CDR3 contains 16 residues. The ends lost 3 bases at V and 7 bases at J; junction bases unmatched: 13. Germline CDR1 SGDLS, CDR2 YYNGEE. CDR3 residues: CASSARGLARLNEQFF. The CDR3 DNA reads TGTGCCAGCAGCGCTAGGGGGCTAGCCCGACTGAATGAGCAGTTCTTC.

The CDR3 nucleotides read TGCAGCGTCCAAAACCCGGACGCCTACGAGCAGTACTTC. This sequence encodes CSVQNPDAYEQYF. V is TRBV29-1 and J is TRBJ2-7; D unclear. V lost 6 bases to trimming and J lost 2 bases, with 14 bases between them. The germline CDR1 and CDR2 sequences are SQVTM and ANQGSEA. CDR3 length: 13 amino acids.

This clonotype was recorded many times. CDR3 loop: CASSPGQAPDTQYF. The CDR3 DNA is TGCGCCAGCAGCCCCGGACAGGCGCCGGATACGCAGTATTTT. This chain uses TRBV5-1 with TRBJ2-3; the match to TRBD1 covers 7 bases. J was trimmed by 6 bases and V by 4 bases; bases with no gene match: 8. Per the germline V gene, CDR1 is SGHRS and CDR2 is YFSETQ. There are 14 residues in the CDR3.

V and J are TRBV30 and TRBJ2-1, with D possibly TRBD2 on 5 matching bases. Per the germline V gene, CDR1 is GTSNPN and CDR2 is SVGIG (reference sequence). This CDR3 region has 13 residues. Trimming removed 3 bases from V and 9 bases from J, with 15 bases in between. In DNA form, the CDR3 reads TGTGCCTGGAGGTGGACTGTTTCGGGTGAGCAGTTCTTC. Its translation is CAWRWTVSGEQFF.

This clonotype was picked up many times. The chain combines TRBV12-3 or TRBV12-4 with TRBJ2-7; 8 nucleotides match TRBD1. The V segment lost 3 bases and the J segment 4 bases; nucleotides outside the gene matches: 5. The CDR3 runs 14 residues. CDR3 sequence (DNA): TGTGCCAGCAGTTTTGCCAGGGGGCGATACGAGCAGTACTTC. Its translation is CASSFARGRYEQYF.

Ten or more counts support this clonotype. This rearrangement joins TRBV3-1 to TRBJ1-1; D is ambiguous. The V gene's germline CDR1 is LGHDT and CDR2 YNNKEL (reference sequence). Trimming stripped 3 bases from V and 2 bases from J, with 31 bases between. This CDR3 is 21 amino acids long. In nucleotides, the CDR3 is TGTGCCAGCAGCCATCAACCGAGGCTGAGCGCCTACTACATGAAAAACACTGAAGCTTTCTTT. Its translation is CASSHQPRLSAYYMKNTEAFF.

Only a few counts were recorded for this clonotype. V usage is TRBV28 and J usage is TRBJ1-3; possible D gene TRBD1, 6 bases. The germline CDR1 and CDR2 sequences are MDHEN and SYDVKM. This CDR3 spans 14 amino acids. With 4 bases removed from V and 3 bases from J, the gap between germline ends came to 10 bases. Here the CDR3 reads CASSSGHDGNTIYF. CDR3 in DNA: TGTGCCAGCAGTTCGGGACACGATGGAAACACCATATATTTT.

In this sample, this clonotype turned up many times. The chain uses TRBV13 and TRBJ1-2, with D possibly matching TRBD1 (5 bases). V lost 4 bases and J 2 bases, leaving 23 bases between the germline ends. Germline V gene sequence: CDR1 PRHDT, CDR2 FYEKMQ (reference sequence). This CDR3 is built from 18 residues. DNA for the CDR3: TGTGCCAGCAGCTCGAATCCGGGACGGACCACTATAAACTATGGCTACACCTTC. Translation gives CASSSNPGRTTINYGYTF.

This clonotype appeared many times. V gene TRBV3-1 combines with J gene TRBJ1-2; TRBD1 matches at 7 bases. Losses at the gene ends were 0 bases for V and 10 bases for J; bases not matched to a gene: 14. Germline CDR1 LGHDT, CDR2 YNNKEL (reference sequence). The length of the CDR3 is 16 residues. CDR3 region: CASSQDRGWTGYDYTF. CDR3 coding DNA: TGTGCCAGCAGCCAAGACCGTGGATGGACAGGCTACGACTACACCTTC.

This clonotype was seen many times. The V gene is TRBV12-3 or TRBV12-4, the J gene TRBJ2-7; 12 bases align to TRBD2. The CDR3 extends over 16 amino acids. The J segment lost 0 bases and the V segment lost 3 bases, leaving 3 bases of the junction unmatched. As DNA, the CDR3 is TGTGCCAGCAGTTTCACGACTAGCGGGAGCTCCTACGAGCAGTACTTC. Translated, it gives CASSFTTSGSSYEQYF.

The chain is built from TRBV20-1 and TRBJ1-4, with D perhaps TRBD1 (6 bases). The CDR3 totals 13 residues. Trimming took off 5 bases at V and 4 bases at J, with 11 bases between the two ends. CDR1 and CDR2 from the germline V gene are DFQATT and SNEGSKA (reference sequence). CDR3 bases: TGCAGTGCTCCAGAGGACAGTAATGAAAAACTGTTTTTT. It translates to CSAPEDSNEKLFF.

This clonotype was recorded a few times. The chain uses TRBV20-1 and TRBJ2-2, with 10 nucleotides matching TRBD2. In germline, CDR1 is DFQATT, CDR2 SNEGSKA (reference sequence). Unmatched junction bases numbered 6, after V lost 5 bases and J lost 6 bases. This CDR3 region has 14 residues. CDR3 residues: CSAASGSRAGELFF. CDR3 DNA: TGCAGTGCTGCTAGCGGGAGTAGGGCCGGGGAGCTGTTTTTT.